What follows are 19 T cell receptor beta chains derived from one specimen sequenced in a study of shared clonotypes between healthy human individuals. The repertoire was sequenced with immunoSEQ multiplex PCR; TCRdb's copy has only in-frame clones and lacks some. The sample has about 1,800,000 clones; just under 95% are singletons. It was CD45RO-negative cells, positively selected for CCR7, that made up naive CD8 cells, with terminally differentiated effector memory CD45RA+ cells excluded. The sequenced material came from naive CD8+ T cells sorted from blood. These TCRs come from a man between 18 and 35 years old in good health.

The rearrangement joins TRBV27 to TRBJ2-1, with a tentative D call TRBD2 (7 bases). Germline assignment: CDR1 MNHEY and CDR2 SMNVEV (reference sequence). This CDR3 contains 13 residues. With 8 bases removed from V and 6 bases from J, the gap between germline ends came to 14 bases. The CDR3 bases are TGTGCCAGCTCAAGGGGGGGGTTCAATGAGCAGTTCTTC. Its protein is CASSRGGFNEQFF.

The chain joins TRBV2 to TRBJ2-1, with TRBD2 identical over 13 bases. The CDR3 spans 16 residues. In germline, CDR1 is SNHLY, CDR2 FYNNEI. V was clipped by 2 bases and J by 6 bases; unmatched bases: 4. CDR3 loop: CASSEWGTSGTNEQFF. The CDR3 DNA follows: TGTGCCAGCAGTGAATGGGGGACTAGCGGGACCAATGAGCAGTTCTTC. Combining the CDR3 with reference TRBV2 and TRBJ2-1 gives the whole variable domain EPEVTQTPSHQVTQMGQEVILRCVPISNHLYFYWYRQILGQKVEFLVSFYNNEISEKSEIFDDQFSVERPDGSNFTLKIRSTKLEDSAMYFCASSEWGTSGTNEQFFGPGTRLTVL.

As DNA, the CDR3 is TGTGCCAGCTCGAGAACGGGACAGGGGATCCTGAACACTGAAGCTTTCTTT. This encodes CASSRTGQGILNTEAFF. The V and J genes are TRBV18 and TRBJ1-1, with 10 nucleotides matching TRBD1. The CDR3 is made up of 17 amino acids. After removal of 6 bases from V and 0 bases from J, the junction contained 10 bases not matched to a gene. CDR1 is KGHSH and CDR2 is LQKENI in the germline V gene.

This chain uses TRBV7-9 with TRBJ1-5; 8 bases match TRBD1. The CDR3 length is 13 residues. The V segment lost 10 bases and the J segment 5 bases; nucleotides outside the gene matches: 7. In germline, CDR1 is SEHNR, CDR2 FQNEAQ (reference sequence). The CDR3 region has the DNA TGTGCCACACAGACAGGGGTGGATCAGCCCCAGCATTTT. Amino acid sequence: CATQTGVDQPQHF.

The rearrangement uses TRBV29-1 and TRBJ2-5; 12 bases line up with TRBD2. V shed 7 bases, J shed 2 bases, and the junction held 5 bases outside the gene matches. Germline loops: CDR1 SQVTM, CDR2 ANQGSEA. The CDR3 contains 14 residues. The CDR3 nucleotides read TGCAGCGGTTTACTAGCGGGGGGACAAGAGACCCAGTACTTC. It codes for CSGLLAGGQETQYF.

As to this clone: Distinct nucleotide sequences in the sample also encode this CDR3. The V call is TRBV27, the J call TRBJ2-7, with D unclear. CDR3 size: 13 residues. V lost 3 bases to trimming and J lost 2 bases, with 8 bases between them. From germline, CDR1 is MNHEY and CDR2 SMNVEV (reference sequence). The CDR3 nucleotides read TGTGCCAGCAGTTTTGGGCATGCCTACGAGCAGTACTTC. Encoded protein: CASSFGHAYEQYF.

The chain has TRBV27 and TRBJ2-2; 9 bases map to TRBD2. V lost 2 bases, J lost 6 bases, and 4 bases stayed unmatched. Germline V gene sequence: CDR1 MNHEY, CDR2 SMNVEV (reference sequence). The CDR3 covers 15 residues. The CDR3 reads CASSLGSGRSGELFF. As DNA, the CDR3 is TGTGCCAGCAGTTTAGGAAGCGGGAGGTCCGGGGAGCTGTTTTTT.

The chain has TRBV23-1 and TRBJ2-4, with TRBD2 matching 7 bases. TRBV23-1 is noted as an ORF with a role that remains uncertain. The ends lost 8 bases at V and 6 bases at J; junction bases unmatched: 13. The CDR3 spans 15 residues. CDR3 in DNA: TGCGCCAGCGTGGGCACACCGGGCGGGGGAAACATTCAGTACTTC. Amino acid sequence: CASVGTPGGGNIQYF.

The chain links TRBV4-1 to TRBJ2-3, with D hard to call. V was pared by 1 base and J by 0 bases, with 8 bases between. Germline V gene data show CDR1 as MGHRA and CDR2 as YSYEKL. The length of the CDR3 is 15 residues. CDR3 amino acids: CASSQVASSTDTQYF. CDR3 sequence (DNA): TGCGCCAGCAGCCAAGTCGCGTCCAGCACAGATACGCAGTATTTT.

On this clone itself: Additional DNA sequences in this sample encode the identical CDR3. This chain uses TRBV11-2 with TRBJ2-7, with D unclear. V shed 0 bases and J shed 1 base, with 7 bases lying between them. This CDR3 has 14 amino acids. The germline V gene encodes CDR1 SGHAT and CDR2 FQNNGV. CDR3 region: CASSLDLGSYEQYF. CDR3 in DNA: TGTGCCAGCAGCTTAGACCTGGGGTCCTACGAGCAGTACTTC.

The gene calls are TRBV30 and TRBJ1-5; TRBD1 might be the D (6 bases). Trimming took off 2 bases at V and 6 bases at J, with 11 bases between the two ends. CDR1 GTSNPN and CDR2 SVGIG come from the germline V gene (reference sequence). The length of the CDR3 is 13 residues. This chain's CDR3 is CAWSPGTFQPQHF. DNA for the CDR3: TGTGCCTGGAGTCCAGGGACATTTCAGCCCCAGCATTTT.

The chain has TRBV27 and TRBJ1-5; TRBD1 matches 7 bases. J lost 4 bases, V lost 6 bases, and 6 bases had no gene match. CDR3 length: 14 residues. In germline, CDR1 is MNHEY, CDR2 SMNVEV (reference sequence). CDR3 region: CASSPTGTNQPQHF. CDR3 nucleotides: TGTGCCAGCAGCCCGACAGGGACTAATCAGCCCCAGCATTTT.

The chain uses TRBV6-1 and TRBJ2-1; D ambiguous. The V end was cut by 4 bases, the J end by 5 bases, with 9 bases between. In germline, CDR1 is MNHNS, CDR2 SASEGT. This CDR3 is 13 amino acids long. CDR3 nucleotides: TGTGCCAGCAGTGGACTCCACAACAATGAGCAGTTCTTC. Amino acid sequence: CASSGLHNNEQFF.

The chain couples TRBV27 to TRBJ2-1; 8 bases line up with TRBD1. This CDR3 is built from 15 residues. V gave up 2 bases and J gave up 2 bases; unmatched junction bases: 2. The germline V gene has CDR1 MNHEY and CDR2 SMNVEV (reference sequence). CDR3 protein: CASSLGDRPYNEQFF. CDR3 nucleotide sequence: TGTGCCAGCAGTTTAGGGGACAGGCCCTACAATGAGCAGTTCTTC.

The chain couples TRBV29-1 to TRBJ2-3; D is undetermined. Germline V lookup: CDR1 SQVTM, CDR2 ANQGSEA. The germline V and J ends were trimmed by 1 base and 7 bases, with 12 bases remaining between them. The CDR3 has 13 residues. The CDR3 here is CSVEATNLNTQYF. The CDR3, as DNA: TGCAGCGTTGAAGCCACTAACCTAAATACGCAGTATTTT.

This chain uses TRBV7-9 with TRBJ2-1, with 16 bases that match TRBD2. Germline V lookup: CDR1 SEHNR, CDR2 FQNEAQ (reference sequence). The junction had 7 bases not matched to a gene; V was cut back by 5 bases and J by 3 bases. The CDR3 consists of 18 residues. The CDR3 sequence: CASSTGLAGGPLYNEQFF. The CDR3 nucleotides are TGTGCCAGCAGCACGGGACTAGCGGGAGGGCCTCTCTACAATGAGCAGTTCTTC.

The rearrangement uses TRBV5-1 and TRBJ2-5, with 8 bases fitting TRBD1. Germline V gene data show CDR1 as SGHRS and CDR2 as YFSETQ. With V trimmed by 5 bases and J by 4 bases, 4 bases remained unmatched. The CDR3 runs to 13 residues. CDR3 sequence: CASRIQGGETQYF. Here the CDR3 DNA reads TGCGCCAGCAGAATACAGGGGGGAGAGACCCAGTACTTC.

This CDR3 is CASSLDPGQGRYNEQFF. The CDR3 DNA sequence: TGTGCCAGCAGCTTAGATCCTGGACAGGGCCGGTACAATGAGCAGTTCTTC. V gene TRBV11-2 combines with J gene TRBJ2-1, with 8 bases identical to TRBD1. The trim removed 0 bases at V and 4 bases at J, leaving 8 bases unmatched. This CDR3 contains 17 residues. Germline CDR1 SGHAT, CDR2 FQNNGV.

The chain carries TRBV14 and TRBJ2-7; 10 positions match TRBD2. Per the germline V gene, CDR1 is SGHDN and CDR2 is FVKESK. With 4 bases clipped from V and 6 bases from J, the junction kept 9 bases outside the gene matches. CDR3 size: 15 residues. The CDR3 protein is CASSLASGGWAEQYF. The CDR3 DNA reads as TGTGCCAGCAGCCTTGCTAGCGGGGGTTGGGCCGAGCAGTACTTC. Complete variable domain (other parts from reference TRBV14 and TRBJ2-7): EAGVTQFPSHSVIEKGQTVTLRCDPISGHDNLYWYRRVMGKEIKFLLHFVKESKQDESGMPNNRFLAERTGGTYSTLKVQPAELEDSGVYFCASSLASGGWAEQYFGPGTRLTVT.